The present entry profiles one T cell receptor (beta chain) with its context. The sample originates from a study of control samples from healthy donors and cancer patients. Sequencing was performed with immunoSEQ multiplex PCR; in TCRdb, only in-frame clones are kept and a portion is missing. The data show 75,000 to 90,000 clones, around nine tenths seen once. Germline V gene lookup returns CDR1 MNHEY and CDR2 SMNVEV (reference sequence). V trimming: 5 bases; J trimming: 8 bases; junction bases outside the gene matches: 8. The CDR3 sequence is 13 residues long. The TCR sequence derives from a man aged 45-65 years in good health. The sequenced sample was blood. The chain uses TRBV27 and TRBJ1-1; 7 positions agree with TRBD1. CDR3 nucleotides: TGTGCCAGCAGTGCTTTACAGGGGTTCGAAGCTTTCTTT. This encodes CASSALQGFEAFF.